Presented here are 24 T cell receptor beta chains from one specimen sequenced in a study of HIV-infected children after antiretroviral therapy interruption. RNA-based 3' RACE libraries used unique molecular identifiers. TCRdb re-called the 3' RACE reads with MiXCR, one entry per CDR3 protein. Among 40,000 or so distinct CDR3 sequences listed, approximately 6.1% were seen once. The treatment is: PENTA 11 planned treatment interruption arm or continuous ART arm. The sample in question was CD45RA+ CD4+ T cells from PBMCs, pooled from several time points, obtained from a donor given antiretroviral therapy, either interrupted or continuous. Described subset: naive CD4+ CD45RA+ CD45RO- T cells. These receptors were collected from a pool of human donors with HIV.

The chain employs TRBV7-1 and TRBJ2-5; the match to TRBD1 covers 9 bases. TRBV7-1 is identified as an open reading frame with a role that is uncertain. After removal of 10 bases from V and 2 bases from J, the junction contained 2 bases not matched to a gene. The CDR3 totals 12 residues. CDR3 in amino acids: CATGQGQETQYF. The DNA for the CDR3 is TGTGCCACTGGACAGGGGCAAGAGACCCAGTACTTC.

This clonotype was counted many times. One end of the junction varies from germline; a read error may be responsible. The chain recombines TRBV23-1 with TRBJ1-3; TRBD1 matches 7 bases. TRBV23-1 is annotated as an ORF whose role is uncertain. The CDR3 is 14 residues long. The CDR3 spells CASSPGTAGNTLYF. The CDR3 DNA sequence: TGTGCCAGCAGTCCCGGGACAGCTGGAAATACGCTCTATTTT.

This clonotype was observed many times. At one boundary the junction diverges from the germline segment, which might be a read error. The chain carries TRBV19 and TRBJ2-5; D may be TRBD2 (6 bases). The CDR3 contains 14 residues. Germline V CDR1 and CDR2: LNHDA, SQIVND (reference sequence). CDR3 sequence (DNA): TGTGCCAGCAATCCGGGACTGGGGAAAGACACCCAGTACTTT. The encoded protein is CASNPGLGKDTQYF.

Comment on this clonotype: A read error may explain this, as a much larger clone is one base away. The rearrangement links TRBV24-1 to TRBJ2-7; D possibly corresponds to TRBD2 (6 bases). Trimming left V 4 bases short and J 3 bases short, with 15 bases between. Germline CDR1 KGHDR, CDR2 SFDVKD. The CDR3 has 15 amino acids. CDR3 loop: CATSERLEGIYEQYF. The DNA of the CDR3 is TGTGCCACCAGTGAGCGACTAGAGGGGATCTACGAGCAGTACTTC.

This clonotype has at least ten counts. This CDR3 reads CASSLSPRETQYF. The CDR3 nucleotides are TGTGCCAGCAGCTTAAGTCCGAGGGAGACCCAGTACTTC. This chain joins TRBV11-2 and TRBJ2-5; D not certain. There are 13 residues in the CDR3. The V gene lost 2 bases and the J gene lost 5 bases, with 9 bases spanning the gap. Germline CDR1 SGHAT, CDR2 FQNNGV. Full variable domain (remainder filled in from reference TRBV11-2 and TRBJ2-5): EAGVAQSPRYKIIEKRQSVAFWCNPISGHATLYWYQQILGQGPKLLIQFQNNGVVDDSQLPKDRFSAERLKGVDSTLKIQPAKLEDSAVYLCASSLSPRETQYFGPGTRLLVL.

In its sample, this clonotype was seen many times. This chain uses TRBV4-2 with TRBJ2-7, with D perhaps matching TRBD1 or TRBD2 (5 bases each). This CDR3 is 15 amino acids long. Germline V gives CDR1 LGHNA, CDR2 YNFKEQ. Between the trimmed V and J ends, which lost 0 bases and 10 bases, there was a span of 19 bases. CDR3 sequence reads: CASSQDPWGSYEQYF. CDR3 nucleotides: TGTGCCAGCAGCCAAGATCCCTGGGGGTCTTATGAACAGTACTTC.

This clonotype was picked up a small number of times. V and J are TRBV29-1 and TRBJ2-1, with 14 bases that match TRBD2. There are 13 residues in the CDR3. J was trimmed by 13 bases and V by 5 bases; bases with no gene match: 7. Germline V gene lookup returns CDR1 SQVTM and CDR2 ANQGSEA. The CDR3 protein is CSVYGTSGGGQFF. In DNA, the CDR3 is TGCAGCGTTTATGGGACTAGCGGGGGTGGACAGTTCTTC.

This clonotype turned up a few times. The CDR3 region is CASSYLTGTDTQYF. The CDR3 DNA is TGTGCCAGCAGTTATCTAACCGGCACAGATACGCAGTATTTT. The rearrangement links TRBV28 to TRBJ2-3; D uncertain. Looked up from germline, CDR1 is MDHEN and CDR2 is SYDVKM. The CDR3 is made up of 14 amino acids. Between the trimmed V and J ends, which lost 4 bases and 1 base, there was a span of 9 bases.

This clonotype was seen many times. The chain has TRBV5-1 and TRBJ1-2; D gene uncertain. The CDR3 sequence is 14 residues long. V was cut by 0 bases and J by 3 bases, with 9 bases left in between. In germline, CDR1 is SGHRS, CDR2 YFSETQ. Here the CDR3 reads CASSLGSPDYGYTF. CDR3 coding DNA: TGCGCCAGCAGCTTGGGGTCACCGGACTATGGCTACACCTTC.

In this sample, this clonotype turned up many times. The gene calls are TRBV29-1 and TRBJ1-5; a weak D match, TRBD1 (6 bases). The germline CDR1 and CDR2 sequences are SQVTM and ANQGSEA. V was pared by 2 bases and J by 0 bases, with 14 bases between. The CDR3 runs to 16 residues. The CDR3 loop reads CSVESRTENSNQPQHF. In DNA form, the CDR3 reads TGCAGCGTTGAATCGCGGACAGAGAATAGCAATCAGCCCCAGCATTTT.

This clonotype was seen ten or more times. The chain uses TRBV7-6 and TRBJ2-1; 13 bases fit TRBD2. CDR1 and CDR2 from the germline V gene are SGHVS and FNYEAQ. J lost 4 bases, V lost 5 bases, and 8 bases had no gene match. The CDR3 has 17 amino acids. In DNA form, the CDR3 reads TGTGCCAGCAGCCGCGGACTAGCGGGAGTACTATACAATGAGCAGTTCTTC. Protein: CASSRGLAGVLYNEQFF.

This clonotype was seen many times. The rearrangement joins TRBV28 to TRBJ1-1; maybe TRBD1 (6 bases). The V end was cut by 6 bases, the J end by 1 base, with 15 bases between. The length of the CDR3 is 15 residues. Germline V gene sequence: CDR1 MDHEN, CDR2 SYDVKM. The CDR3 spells CASRQPQGGNTEAFF. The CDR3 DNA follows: TGTGCCAGCAGACAGCCACAGGGAGGGAACACTGAAGCTTTCTTT.

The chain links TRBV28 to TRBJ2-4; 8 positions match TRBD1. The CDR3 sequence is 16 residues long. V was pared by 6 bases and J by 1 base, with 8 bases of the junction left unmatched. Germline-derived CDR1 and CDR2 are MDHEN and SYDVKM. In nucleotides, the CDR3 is TGTGCCAGCAGCACTCAGGGGGCGCAGGCCAAAAACATTCAGTACTTC. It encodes CASSTQGAQAKNIQYF.

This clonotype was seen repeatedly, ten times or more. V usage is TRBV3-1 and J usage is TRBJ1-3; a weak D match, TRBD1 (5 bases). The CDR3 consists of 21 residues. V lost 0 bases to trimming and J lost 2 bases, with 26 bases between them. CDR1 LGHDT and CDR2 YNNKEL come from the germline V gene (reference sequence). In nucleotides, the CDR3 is TGTGCCAGCAGCCAAGAAAGGTGGAGGGGCAGCCGAACTTATCCTGGAAACACCATATATTTT. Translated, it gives CASSQERWRGSRTYPGNTIYF.

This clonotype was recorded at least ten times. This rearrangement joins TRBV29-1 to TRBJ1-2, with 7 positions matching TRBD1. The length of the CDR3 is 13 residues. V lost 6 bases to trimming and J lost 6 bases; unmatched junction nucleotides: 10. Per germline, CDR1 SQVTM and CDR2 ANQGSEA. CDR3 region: CSVALVQGDGYTF. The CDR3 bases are TGCAGCGTGGCCCTAGTCCAGGGGGATGGCTACACCTTC.

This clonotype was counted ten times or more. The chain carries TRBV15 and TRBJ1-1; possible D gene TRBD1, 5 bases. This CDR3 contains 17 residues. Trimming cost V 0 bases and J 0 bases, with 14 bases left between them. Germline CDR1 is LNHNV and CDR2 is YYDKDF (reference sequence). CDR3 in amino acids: CATSRDLGRGLNTEAFF. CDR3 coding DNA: TGTGCCACCAGCAGAGATCTGGGGAGGGGTCTGAACACTGAAGCTTTCTTT.

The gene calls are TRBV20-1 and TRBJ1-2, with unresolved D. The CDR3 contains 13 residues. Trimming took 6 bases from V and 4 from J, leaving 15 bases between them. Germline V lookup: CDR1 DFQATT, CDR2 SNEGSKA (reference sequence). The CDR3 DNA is TGCAGTGCGCCAGCGGGGTCCCCCTATGGCTACACCTTC. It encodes CSAPAGSPYGYTF.

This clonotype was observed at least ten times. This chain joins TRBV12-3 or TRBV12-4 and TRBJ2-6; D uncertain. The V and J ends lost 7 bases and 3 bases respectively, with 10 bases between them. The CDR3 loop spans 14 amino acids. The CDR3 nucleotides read TGTGCCAGCACCCTTGTATTTGGGGCCAACGTCCTGACTTTC. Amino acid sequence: CASTLVFGANVLTF.

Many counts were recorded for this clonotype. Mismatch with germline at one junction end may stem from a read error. The CDR3 coding sequence is TGTGCCAGCAGTTTATCGTGGGGCAGCTACCCCGACGGGATGAACTTC. This sequence encodes CASSLSWGSYPDGMNF. The chain combines TRBV27 with TRBJ2-5, with D perhaps TRBD1 or TRBD2 (5 bases each). The germline V gene has CDR1 MNHEY and CDR2 SMNVEV (reference sequence). This CDR3 spans 16 amino acids.

CDR3 protein: CSALDGEAFF. The CDR3 nucleotides read TGCAGTGCTTTAGACGGTGAAGCTTTCTTT. V gene TRBV20-1 combines with J gene TRBJ1-1; D unclear. Trimming pared 5 bases from V and 7 bases from J, leaving 8 bases between. This CDR3 comprises 10 residues. Germline V CDR1 and CDR2: DFQATT, SNEGSKA (reference sequence).

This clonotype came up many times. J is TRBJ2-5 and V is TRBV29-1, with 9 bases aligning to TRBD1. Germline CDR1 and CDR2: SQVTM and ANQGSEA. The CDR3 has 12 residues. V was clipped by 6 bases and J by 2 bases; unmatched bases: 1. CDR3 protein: CSVGQGQETQYF. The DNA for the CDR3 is TGCAGCGTGGGACAGGGACAAGAGACCCAGTACTTC.

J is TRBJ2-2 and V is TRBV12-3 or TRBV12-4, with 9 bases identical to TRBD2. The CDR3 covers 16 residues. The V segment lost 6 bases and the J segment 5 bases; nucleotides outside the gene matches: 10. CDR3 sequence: CASSEERGVGTGELFF. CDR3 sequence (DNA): TGTGCCAGCAGCGAGGAGCGGGGGGTTGGGACCGGGGAGCTGTTTTTT.

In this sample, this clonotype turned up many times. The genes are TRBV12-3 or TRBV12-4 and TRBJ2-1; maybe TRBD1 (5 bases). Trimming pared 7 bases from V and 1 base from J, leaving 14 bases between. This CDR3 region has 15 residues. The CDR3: CASTTMGPSYNEQFF. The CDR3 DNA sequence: TGTGCCAGCACCACCATGGGGCCTTCCTACAATGAGCAGTTCTTC.

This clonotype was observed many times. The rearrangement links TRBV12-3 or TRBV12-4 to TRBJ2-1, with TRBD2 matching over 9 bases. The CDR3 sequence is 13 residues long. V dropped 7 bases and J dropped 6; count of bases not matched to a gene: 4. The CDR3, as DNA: TGTGCCAGCAAAGGGACTAGCCGCAATGAGCAGTTCTTC. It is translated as CASKGTSRNEQFF.